Shown below are 25 T cell receptor beta chains from a single sample sequenced in a study of glioma-infiltrating T cells after dendritic cell vaccination. The protocol was immunoSEQ multiplex PCR, while the TCRdb copy is restricted to in-frame clones and leaves out a portion. The sample yields over 70,000 clones, roughly 87% seen once. Sequencing was performed on blood, taken before dendritic cell vaccination. These TCRs come from a human donor with glioblastoma.

DNA for the CDR3: TGCGCCAGCAGCTTTCCGTCGGACAGAAAACAAGAGACCCAGTACTTC. Translating gives CASSFPSDRKQETQYF. The rearrangement joins TRBV5-1 to TRBJ2-5; a possible D gene is TRBD1 (6 bases). Trimming shortened V by 2 bases and J by 2 bases, and 16 bases separated the two germline ends. The germline V gene encodes CDR1 SGHRS and CDR2 YFSETQ. The CDR3 runs 16 residues.

The V gene is TRBV4-1, the J gene TRBJ2-1; TRBD1 might be the D (7 bases). This CDR3 has 17 amino acids. Per the germline V gene, CDR1 is MGHRA and CDR2 is YSYEKL. Trimming pared 0 bases from V and 8 bases from J, leaving 20 bases between. The CDR3 DNA reads TGCGCCAGCAGCCAAGATAGGAGGGGGCCCGTAATGGATGAGCAGTTCTTC. Amino acids: CASSQDRRGPVMDEQFF.

CDR3 protein: CASSSGDVCPDCGYTF. The DNA for the CDR3 is TGTGCCAGCAGCTCTGGCGACGTGTGTCCCGACTGTGGCTACACCTTC. The chain employs TRBV7-9 and TRBJ1-2; D is unresolved. The germline CDR1 and CDR2 sequences are SEHNR and FQNEAQ (reference sequence). The CDR3 is made up of 16 amino acids. Trimming pared 4 bases from V and 7 bases from J, leaving 22 bases between.

The chain has TRBV11-2 and TRBJ2-5; TRBD1 might be the D (5 bases). Trimming pared 0 bases from V and 5 bases from J, leaving 13 bases between. CDR3 length equals 15 residues. The V gene's germline CDR1 is SGHAT and CDR2 FQNNGV. CDR3 nucleotide sequence: TGTGCCAGCAGCTTAGATCCTGGGGCCCCCGAGACCCAGTACTTC. Protein sequence: CASSLDPGAPETQYF.

The genes are TRBV7-6 and TRBJ2-7; 9 nucleotides agree with TRBD1. This CDR3 is 15 amino acids long. J lost 4 bases, V lost 1 base, and 5 bases had no gene match. Germline CDR1 and CDR2: SGHVS and FNYEAQ. The CDR3 loop reads CASSLGTGVRYEQYF. CDR3 nucleotide sequence: TGTGCCAGCAGCTTAGGGACAGGGGTCCGGTACGAGCAGTACTTC.

The rearrangement uses TRBV14 and TRBJ1-1; D is possibly TRBD1 (5 bases). The CDR3 length is 17 residues. Trimming pared 6 bases from V and 1 base from J, leaving 21 bases between. The germline V gene encodes CDR1 SGHDN and CDR2 FVKESK. This CDR3 reads CASRPTDPGGTNTEAFF. CDR3 in DNA: TGTGCCAGCAGACCAACGGATCCCGGGGGAACGAACACTGAAGCTTTCTTT.

J is TRBJ1-1 and V is TRBV5-6, with TRBD1 as a possible D gene (5 bases). V dropped 0 bases and J dropped 1 base, with 10 bases sitting between them. The length of the CDR3 is 15 residues. The germline V gene encodes CDR1 SGHDT and CDR2 YYEEEE. CDR3 residues: CASSLAPRANTEAFF. The CDR3 DNA sequence: TGTGCCAGCAGCTTGGCGCCCAGGGCGAACACTGAAGCTTTCTTT. The complete variable domain, with remaining parts taken from reference TRBV5-6 and TRBJ1-1, reads DAGVTQSPTHLIKTRGQQVTLRCSPKSGHDTVSWYQQALGQGPQFIFQYYEEEERQRGNFPDRFSGHQFPNYSSELNVNALLLGDSALYLCASSLAPRANTEAFFGQGTRLTVV.

The V gene is TRBV25-1, the J gene TRBJ2-5, with 7 bases aligning to TRBD2. Germline CDR1 MGHDK, CDR2 SYGVNS. The CDR3 totals 13 residues. V lost 8 bases and J lost 4; bases outside the gene matches: 7. The CDR3 reads CASLGGFGETQYF. CDR3 DNA: TGTGCCAGCCTCGGGGGGTTCGGAGAGACCCAGTACTTC.

The CDR3 reads CASSRTGLGYTF. In DNA, the CDR3 is TGTGCCAGCAGTCGGACAGGGCTTGGCTACACCTTC. The genes are TRBV2 and TRBJ1-2, with 8 bases aligning to TRBD1. There are 12 residues in the CDR3. Trimming took 5 bases from V and 7 from J; bases not matched to a gene: 3. Germline V CDR1 and CDR2: SNHLY, FYNNEI.

This clone has only a few counts. The chain carries TRBV13 and TRBJ2-2, with 8 bases matching TRBD1. The ends lost 1 base at V and 7 bases at J; junction bases unmatched: 14. The CDR3 is 18 residues long. The V gene's germline CDR1 is PRHDT and CDR2 FYEKMQ (reference sequence). The DNA for the CDR3 is TGTGCCAGCAGCTTAGCCCCAGGAGGCAGGGGGCAAGACGGGGAGCTGTTTTTT. Encoded protein: CASSLAPGGRGQDGELFF.

The chain uses TRBV11-2 and TRBJ1-5; D remains unclear. This CDR3 has 14 amino acids. Germline CDR1 is SGHAT and CDR2 is FQNNGV. The V end lost 3 bases, the J end lost 3 bases, and 9 bases lay between the germline ends. The CDR3 nucleotides are TGTGCCAGCAGCTTCATCGGTCTCAATCAGCCCCAGCATTTT. Translation gives CASSFIGLNQPQHF. The whole variable domain, filled in from reference TRBV11-2 and TRBJ1-5, reads EAGVAQSPRYKIIEKRQSVAFWCNPISGHATLYWYQQILGQGPKLLIQFQNNGVVDDSQLPKDRFSAERLKGVDSTLKIQPAKLEDSAVYLCASSFIGLNQPQHFGDGTRLSIL.

The gene calls are TRBV7-9 and TRBJ1-2; D gene ambiguous. The CDR3 is 14 residues long. Trimming shortened V by 2 bases and J by 1 base, and 8 bases separated the two germline ends. Germline CDR1 reads SEHNR; CDR2 reads FQNEAQ (reference sequence). CDR3 nucleotide sequence: TGTGCCAGCAGCTTACGTGGCGGTAACTATGGCTACACCTTC. Protein product: CASSLRGGNYGYTF.

J is TRBJ2-1 and V is TRBV10-3, with D uncertain. The CDR3 runs to 14 residues. Per the germline V gene, CDR1 is ENHRY and CDR2 is SYGVKD. Trimming cost V 2 bases and J 0 bases, with 5 bases left between them. CDR3 DNA: TGTGCCATCAGTGAGGCGGACTCCTACAATGAGCAGTTCTTC. It codes for CAISEADSYNEQFF.

This chain joins TRBV9 and TRBJ2-3, with 11 bases identical to TRBD2. CDR1 SGDLS and CDR2 YYNGEE come from the germline V gene. After removal of 0 bases from V and 4 bases from J, the junction contained 1 base not matched to a gene. This CDR3 is 15 amino acids long. DNA of the CDR3: TGTGCCAGCAGCGTAGTAGCGGGAGGGCCAGATACGCAGTATTTT. It translates to CASSVVAGGPDTQYF.

The chain joins TRBV5-4 to TRBJ1-1; maybe TRBD1 (5 bases). V lost 10 bases to trimming and J lost 4 bases, with 14 bases between them. The CDR3 spans 12 residues. Germline lookup yields CDR1 SGHNT and CDR2 YYREEE (reference sequence). CDR3 in amino acids: CAPGGVGTEAFF. CDR3 sequence (DNA): TGTGCCCCCGGGGGGGTTGGCACTGAAGCTTTCTTT. Full variable domain (rest looked up from reference TRBV5-4 and TRBJ1-1): ETGVTQSPTHLIKTRGQQVTLRCSSQSGHNTVSWYQQALGQGPQFIFQYYREEENGRGNFPPRFSGLQFPNYSSELNVNALELDDSALYLCAPGGVGTEAFFGQGTRLTVV.

This clone came up once. The chain uses TRBV18 and TRBJ1-1; weak D call: TRBD1 (5 bases). Deletions cut 1 base from V and 2 bases from J, with 8 bases between. The length of the CDR3 is 14 residues. The germline CDR1 and CDR2 sequences are KGHSH and LQKENI. This chain's CDR3 is CASSPQGSNTEAFF. As DNA, the CDR3 is TGTGCCAGCTCACCACAGGGGTCTAACACTGAAGCTTTCTTT. The full variable domain, completed using reference TRBV18 and TRBJ1-1, is NAGVMQNPRHLVRRRGQEARLRCSPMKGHSHVYWYRQLPEEGLKFMVYLQKENIIDESGMPKERFSAEFPKEGPSILRIQQVVRGDSAAYFCASSPQGSNTEAFFGQGTRLTVV.

The chain recombines TRBV6-1 with TRBJ1-1; maybe TRBD1 (6 bases). Germline V gene lookup returns CDR1 MNHNS and CDR2 SASEGT. The germline V and J ends were trimmed by 0 bases and 3 bases, with 17 bases remaining between them. This CDR3 is built from 17 residues. The CDR3 loop reads CASSEAVRTGKHTEAFF. CDR3 bases: TGTGCCAGCAGTGAAGCTGTAAGAACAGGGAAGCACACTGAAGCTTTCTTT.

The rearrangement links TRBV7-2 to TRBJ2-2, with 7 positions matching TRBD1. There are 15 residues in the CDR3. Germline CDR1 SGHTA, CDR2 FQGNSA. With V trimmed by 6 bases and J by 4 bases, 8 bases remained unmatched. CDR3 sequence reads: CASSWTGSLTGELFF. The CDR3 DNA reads TGTGCCAGCAGTTGGACAGGCTCGCTCACCGGGGAGCTGTTTTTT. The entire variable domain, with the rest obtained from reference TRBV7-2 and TRBJ2-2, is as follows: GAGVSQSPSNKVTEKGKDVELRCDPISGHTALYWYRQSLGQGLEFLIYFQGNSAPDKSGLPSDRFSAERTGGSVSTLTIQRTQQEDSAVYLCASSWTGSLTGELFFGEGSRLTVL.

This chain joins TRBV7-8 and TRBJ2-2; possible D gene TRBD2, 6 bases. Germline V gene sequence: CDR1 SGHVS, CDR2 FQNEAQ. V lost 7 bases and J lost 0, with 18 bases in between. The CDR3 sequence is 17 residues long. The CDR3: CASTKGRFEPNTGELFF. The CDR3 nucleotides read TGTGCCAGCACCAAAGGGAGGTTTGAACCGAACACCGGGGAGCTGTTTTTT.

V is TRBV9 and J is TRBJ2-1, with D perhaps matching TRBD2 (6 bases). Germline V CDR1 and CDR2: SGDLS, YYNGEE. There are 15 residues in the CDR3. Trimming removed 3 bases at V and 8 bases at J, with 18 bases between. This CDR3 reads CASSAGSVFGYEQFF. CDR3 DNA: TGTGCCAGCAGCGCCGGGAGTGTCTTCGGGTATGAGCAGTTCTTC.

This clone was observed once. The V gene is TRBV6-4, the J gene TRBJ2-1, with TRBD2 matching 8 bases. Germline CDR1 and CDR2: MRHNA and SNTAGT. Trimming removed 3 bases from V and 3 bases from J; junction bases left unmatched: 7. The CDR3 contains 16 residues. The CDR3 protein is CASSEEREYYYNEQFF. The CDR3 DNA reads as TGTGCCAGCAGTGAGGAGCGGGAGTACTACTACAATGAGCAGTTCTTC.

The rearrangement links TRBV6-1 to TRBJ2-5; 11 nucleotides match TRBD1. The CDR3 sequence is 13 residues long. V lost 6 bases to trimming and J lost 5 bases; unmatched junction nucleotides: 2. Germline V CDR1 and CDR2: MNHNS, SASEGT. As DNA, the CDR3 is TGTGCCAGCAGGGACAGGGGGCACGAGACCCAGTACTTC. Amino acid sequence: CASRDRGHETQYF.

The rearrangement joins TRBV2 to TRBJ2-3; no clear D. V shed 5 bases and J shed 3 bases, with 3 bases lying between them. The CDR3 runs 11 residues. CDR1 is SNHLY, CDR2 FYNNEI, per germline. CDR3 bases: TGTGCCAGCAGTCCGACAGATACGCAGTATTTT. Translation: CASSPTDTQYF.

The chain carries TRBV6-5 and TRBJ1-2; a weak D match, TRBD1 (5 bases). This CDR3 spans 12 amino acids. The germline V gene has CDR1 MNHEY and CDR2 SVGAGI. Trimming took 6 bases from V and 6 from J, leaving 11 bases between them. CDR3 nucleotides: TGTGCCAGCAGCGATTGGGGCGATGGCTACACCTTC. It is translated as CASSDWGDGYTF.

J is TRBJ1-6 and V is TRBV5-6, with 7 bases aligning to TRBD1. The CDR3 contains 17 residues. Trimming at V came to 4 bases and at J to 10 bases, leaving 17 bases not matched to a gene. From germline, CDR1 is SGHDT and CDR2 YYEEEE. For the CDR3, the DNA is TGTGCCAGCAGCCTGGGACAGACGAGGCTTTACGGCTCACCCCTCCACTTT. Translated: CASSLGQTRLYGSPLHF.